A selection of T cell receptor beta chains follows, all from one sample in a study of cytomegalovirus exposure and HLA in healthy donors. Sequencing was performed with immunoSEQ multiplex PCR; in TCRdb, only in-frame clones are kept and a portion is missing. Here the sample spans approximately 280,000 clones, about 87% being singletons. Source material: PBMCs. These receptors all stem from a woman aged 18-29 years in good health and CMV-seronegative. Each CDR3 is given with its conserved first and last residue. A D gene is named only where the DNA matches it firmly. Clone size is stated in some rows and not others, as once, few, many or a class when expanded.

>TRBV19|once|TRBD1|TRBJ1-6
CASTKVDRAFSPLHF
TGTGCCAGTACCAAGGTGGACAGGGCGTTTTCACCCCTCCACTTT
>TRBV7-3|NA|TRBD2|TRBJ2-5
CASSLGTTETQYF
TGTGCCAGCAGCCTGGGGACTACGGAGACCCAGTACTTC
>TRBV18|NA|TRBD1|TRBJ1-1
CASSPGQGGLGTEAFF
TGTGCCAGCTCACCGGGACAGGGAGGCCTTGGCACTGAAGCTTTCTTT
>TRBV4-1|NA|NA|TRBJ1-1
CASRRFNTENTEAFF
TGCGCCAGCAGGAGATTCAATACAGAGAACACTGAAGCTTTCTTT
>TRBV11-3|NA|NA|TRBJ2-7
CASSRAPGGGSHEQYF
TGTGCCAGCAGCCGAGCTCCTGGCGGGGGCTCGCACGAGCAGTACTTC
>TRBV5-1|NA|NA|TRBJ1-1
CASSLEPGAGTEAFF
TGCGCCAGCAGCCTTGAGCCAGGGGCGGGCACTGAAGCTTTCTTT
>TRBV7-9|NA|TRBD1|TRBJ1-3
CASRARDRGRENTIYF
TGTGCCAGCAGGGCACGGGACAGGGGCAGGGAAAACACCATATATTTT
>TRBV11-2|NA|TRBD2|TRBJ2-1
CASSLVGGRGDRPYNEQFF
TGTGCCAGCAGCTTAGTGGGTGGGCGGGGGGACCGCCCTTACAATGAGCAGTTCTTC
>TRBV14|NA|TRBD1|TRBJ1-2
CASSQGGTAQTF
TGTGCCAGCAGCCAAGGGGGGACAGCGCAGACCTTC
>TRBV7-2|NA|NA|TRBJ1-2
CASSLNQGTGYTF
TGTGCCAGCAGTTTAAACCAGGGAACTGGCTACACCTTC
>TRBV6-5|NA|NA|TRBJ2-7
CASRDIYEQYF
TGTGCCAGCAGGGACATCTACGAGCAGTACTTC
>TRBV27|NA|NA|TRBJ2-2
CASSLSGGSSTGELFF
TGTGCCAGCAGTTTATCAGGAGGATCTAGCACCGGGGAGCTGTTTTTT
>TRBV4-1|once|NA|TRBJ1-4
CASSQRQSSNEKLFF
TGCGCCAGCAGCCAGAGACAGTCTAGTAATGAAAAACTGTTTTTT
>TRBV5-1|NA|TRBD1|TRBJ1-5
CASSPMAGTGNQPQHF
TGCGCCAGCAGCCCAATGGCCGGGACAGGCAATCAGCCCCAGCATTTT
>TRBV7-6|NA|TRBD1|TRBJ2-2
CASSLEGDRGITGELFF
TGTGCCAGCAGCTTAGAGGGGGACAGGGGTATTACCGGGGAGCTGTTTTTT
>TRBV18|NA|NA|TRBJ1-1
CASSQSVPRVGTEAFF
TGTGCCAGCTCCCAGTCTGTCCCGAGGGTGGGCACTGAAGCTTTCTTT
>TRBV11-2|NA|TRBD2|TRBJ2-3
CASSMAGGKLTDTQYF
TGTGCCAGCAGCATGGCGGGGGGGAAGTTGACAGATACGCAGTATTTT
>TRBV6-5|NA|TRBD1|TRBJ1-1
CASSFGQGRAFF
TGTGCCAGCAGCTTTGGACAGGGTAGGGCTTTCTTT
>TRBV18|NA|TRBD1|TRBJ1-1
CASSGQENTEAFF
TGTGCCAGCTCGGGACAGGAGAACACTGAAGCTTTCTTT
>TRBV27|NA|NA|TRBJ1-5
CASSQIRGAGLNQPQHF
TGTGCCAGCAGTCAGATCAGGGGCGCAGGGTTAAATCAGCCCCAGCATTTT
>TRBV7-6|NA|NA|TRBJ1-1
CASSLGAGQMNTEAFF
TGTGCCAGCAGCTTAGGAGCCGGACAGATGAACACTGAAGCTTTCTTT
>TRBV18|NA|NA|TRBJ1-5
CASSPPEGREPQHF
TGTGCCAGCTCACCACCGGAGGGACGGGAGCCCCAGCATTTT
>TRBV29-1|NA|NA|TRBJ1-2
CSVANRDGYGYTF
TGCAGCGTCGCTAACAGGGACGGCTATGGCTACACCTTC
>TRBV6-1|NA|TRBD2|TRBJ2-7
CASSEPSSGGVEQYF
TGTGCCAGCAGTGAACCAAGTAGCGGGGGTGTTGAGCAGTACTTC
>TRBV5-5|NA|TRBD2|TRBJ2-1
CASSRQGGGKTNEQFF
TGTGCCAGCAGCCGCCAAGGCGGGGGGAAAACCAATGAGCAGTTCTTC
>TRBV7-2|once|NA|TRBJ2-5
CASSPRGKTQYF
TGTGCCAGCAGCCCGCGGGGCAAGACCCAGTACTTC
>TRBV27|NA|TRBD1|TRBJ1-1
CASRLTGGTAFF
TGTGCCAGCAGATTGACAGGGGGAACAGCTTTCTTT
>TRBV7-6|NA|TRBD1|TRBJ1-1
CASSQGGRAVKNTEAFF
TGTGCCAGCAGCCAGGGGGGCAGGGCGGTAAAGAACACTGAAGCTTTCTTT
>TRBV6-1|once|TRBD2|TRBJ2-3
CASSGLSGGIRTDTQYF
TGTGCCAGCAGTGGCCTTAGCGGGGGCATCCGCACAGATACGCAGTATTTT
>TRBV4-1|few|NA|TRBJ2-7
CASSRAPDSSYEQYF
TGCGCCAGCAGCCGCGCCCCGGACAGCTCCTACGAGCAGTACTTC
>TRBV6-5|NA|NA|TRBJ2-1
CASSYLDEQFF
TGTGCCAGCAGTTACCTCGATGAGCAGTTCTTC
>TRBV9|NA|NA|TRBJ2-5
CASSVDGLETQYF
TGTGCCAGCAGCGTAGATGGACTAGAGACCCAGTACTTC
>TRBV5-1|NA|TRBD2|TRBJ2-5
CASSSGGIPQETQYF
TGCGCCAGCAGTAGCGGGGGGATACCCCAAGAGACCCAGTACTTC
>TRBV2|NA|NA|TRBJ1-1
CASTRGFNTEAFF
TGTGCCAGTACTAGAGGGTTCAACACTGAAGCTTTCTTT
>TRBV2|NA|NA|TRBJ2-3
CASFRGSDTQYF
TGTGCCAGCTTTAGGGGGTCAGATACGCAGTATTTT